Listed here are 2 T cell receptor beta chains from one sample, sequenced in a study of T cells expressing NK-cell markers. After re-calling the 5' RACE reads, TCRdb lists one entry per CDR3 protein, DNA absent. Its table records about 460,000 distinct CDR3 sequences. Sequencing used blood T cells: a sorted CD56 or NKG2C T cell subset, CD4+ or CD8+ T cells, or bulk PBMC T cells (not recorded which). Receptors were obtained from a woman in her fifties or sixties in good health.

This chain links TRBV3-1 with TRBJ2-7. The V gene's germline CDR1 is LGHDT and CDR2 YNNKEL (reference sequence). The CDR3 consists of 14 residues. This CDR3 reads CASSQNALPYEQYF.

The V and J genes are TRBV9 and TRBJ1-1; without DNA, the TCRdb call of TRBD1 cannot be checked. Germline-derived CDR1 and CDR2 are SGDLS and YYNGEE. The length of the CDR3 is 13 residues. The CDR3 spells CASSARGVPKAFF.